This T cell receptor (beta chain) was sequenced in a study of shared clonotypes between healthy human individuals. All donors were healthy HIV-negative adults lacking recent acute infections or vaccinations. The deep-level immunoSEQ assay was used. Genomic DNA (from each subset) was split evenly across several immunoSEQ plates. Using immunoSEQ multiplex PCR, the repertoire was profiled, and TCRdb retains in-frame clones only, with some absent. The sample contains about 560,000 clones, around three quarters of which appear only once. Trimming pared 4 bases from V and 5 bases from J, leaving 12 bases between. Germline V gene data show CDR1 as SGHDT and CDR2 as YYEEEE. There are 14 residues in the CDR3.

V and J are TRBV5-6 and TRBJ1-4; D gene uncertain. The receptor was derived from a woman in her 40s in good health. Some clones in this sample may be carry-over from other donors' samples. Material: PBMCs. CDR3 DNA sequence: TGTGCCAGCAGCACGCACGATCCGAATGAAAAACTGTTTTTT. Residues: CASSTHDPNEKLFF.